This is a list of T cell receptor beta chains from one sample in a study of cytomegalovirus exposure and HLA in healthy donors. Assay used: immunoSEQ multiplex PCR; TCRdb lists only in-frame clones, some missing. This sample yields approximately 40,000 clones, of which roughly 88% are seen a single time; roughly 11% belongs to the top ten. Source material: PBMCs. These receptors came from a woman aged 40 to 55 in good health and CMV-seropositive. CDR3s include the opening cysteine and the closing phenylalanine or tryptophan. Each record gives: V gene, D gene, J gene, clone size, CDR3 DNA, CDR3 protein. A D gene is named only where the DNA matches it firmly. The size entry is marked missing in some rows and otherwise reads once, few, many or a size class.

V: TRBV2; D: NA; J: TRBJ1-1; size: NA; DNA: TGTGCCGGGAAGACAGGCCCGAACACTGAAGCTTTCTTT; CDR3: CAGKTGPNTEAFF
V: TRBV7-9; D: NA; J: TRBJ2-3; size: NA; DNA: TGTGCCAGCAGCTTCTCGGGGACATACTACACAGATACGCAGTATTTT; CDR3: CASSFSGTYYTDTQYF
V: TRBV5-6; D: NA; J: TRBJ2-5; size: NA; DNA: TGTGCCAGCAGCTTGACCGGGACACCCGAAGAGACCCAGTACTTC; CDR3: CASSLTGTPEETQYF
V: TRBV7-9; D: NA; J: TRBJ1-3; size: NA; DNA: TGTGCCAGCAGCTTACCGCAGCGAACTGAGAGCTCTGGAAACACCATATATTTT; CDR3: CASSLPQRTESSGNTIYF
V: TRBV23-1; D: TRBD1; J: TRBJ1-4; size: NA; DNA: TGCGCCAGCAGTCACCCGGAAAATTGTAGGACAGGGGGCCCCGAAAAACTGTTTTTT; CDR3: CASSHPENCRTGGPEKLFF
V: TRBV6-5; D: NA; J: TRBJ1-3; size: NA; DNA: TGTGCCAGCAGTTACTCGAAGATGGCCGGAAACACCATATATTTT; CDR3: CASSYSKMAGNTIYF
V: TRBV13; D: TRBD1; J: TRBJ2-5; size: NA; DNA: TGTGCCAGCAGCCCACAGGGGCGGGTGGAGACCCAGTACTTC; CDR3: CASSPQGRVETQYF
V: TRBV7-2; D: TRBD2; J: TRBJ2-1; size: NA; DNA: TGTGCCAGCAGCACCTCGGGGGGGCCTATCAATGAGCAGTTCTTC; CDR3: CASSTSGGPINEQFF
V: TRBV30; D: NA; J: TRBJ1-6; size: NA; DNA: TGTGCCTGGAGTGTAGAGAGGGTGGGACCCCTCCACTTT; CDR3: CAWSVERVGPLHF
V: TRBV5-1; D: TRBD1; J: TRBJ2-2; size: NA; DNA: TGCGCCAGCAGCCCGGGACAGGGGGTCGGCGGGGAGCTGTTTTTT; CDR3: CASSPGQGVGGELFF
V: TRBV19; D: NA; J: TRBJ1-1; size: NA; DNA: TGTGCCAGTAGTGCCAGGGGGAACACTGAAGCTTTCTTT; CDR3: CASSARGNTEAFF
V: TRBV10-3; D: TRBD2; J: TRBJ2-5; size: NA; DNA: TGTGCCATCAGGACTAGCGGGGCTCAAGAGACCCAGTACTTC; CDR3: CAIRTSGAQETQYF
V: TRBV6-5; D: NA; J: TRBJ1-1; size: NA; DNA: TGTGCCAGCAGGTCAGGCGGGTCGGGCACTGAAGCTTTCTTT; CDR3: CASRSGGSGTEAFF
V: TRBV4-3; D: TRBD2; J: TRBJ2-3; size: once; DNA: TGCGCCAGCAGCCAAGTGACTAGCTCCGATACGCAGTATTTT; CDR3: CASSQVTSSDTQYF
V: TRBV5-3; D: NA; J: TRBJ1-1; size: NA; DNA: TGTGCCAGAAGCTTGGCCGACAGAAAGATGAACACTGAAGCTTTCTTT; CDR3: CARSLADRKMNTEAFF
V: TRBV7-9; D: TRBD1; J: TRBJ2-7; size: NA; DNA: TGTGCCAGCAGCTGGACAGGTAGCGAGCAGTACTTC; CDR3: CASSWTGSEQYF
V: TRBV29-1; D: NA; J: TRBJ1-2; size: NA; DNA: TGCAGCGTTGAAATGGGGCCAGGGGCTGACTACACCTTC; CDR3: CSVEMGPGADYTF
V: TRBV19; D: TRBD1; J: TRBJ1-1; size: NA; DNA: TGTGCCAGTAGTCTAAACGGACAGGTGAACACTGAAGCTTTCTTT; CDR3: CASSLNGQVNTEAFF
V: TRBV19; D: NA; J: TRBJ2-7; size: few; DNA: TGTGCCAGTAGTGAAGGGGGGGGCGAGCAGTACTTC; CDR3: CASSEGGGEQYF
V: TRBV7-2; D: TRBD1; J: TRBJ1-2; size: NA; DNA: TGTGCCAGCAGTTTAGGCGGACAGGGCCCCAGCTATGGCTACACCTTC; CDR3: CASSLGGQGPSYGYTF
V: TRBV6-4; D: TRBD2; J: TRBJ2-3; size: NA; DNA: TGTGCCAGCAGTGACTCGAGCGGGGGTGATACGCAGTATTTT; CDR3: CASSDSSGGDTQYF
V: TRBV21-1; D: NA; J: TRBJ1-1; size: once; DNA: NA; CDR3: CASSEGYQCFEAFF
V: TRBV30; D: TRBD1; J: TRBJ2-7; size: NA; DNA: TGTGCCTGGAGCCGAGGGGGCCCGGACGAGCAGTACTTC; CDR3: CAWSRGGPDEQYF
V: TRBV9; D: NA; J: TRBJ1-1; size: few; DNA: TGTGCCAGCAGCGTAGCAGTGAACACTGAAGCTTTCTTT; CDR3: CASSVAVNTEAFF
V: TRBV5-1; D: TRBD2; J: TRBJ2-3; size: NA; DNA: TGCGCCAGCAGCGCAAGACCACTAGCGGGGGGACCCACAGATACGCAGTATTTT; CDR3: CASSARPLAGGPTDTQYF
V: TRBV10-3; D: NA; J: TRBJ2-5; size: NA; DNA: TGTGCCATCGCTGCGGAAGAGACCCAGTACTTC; CDR3: CAIAAEETQYF
V: TRBV11-2; D: TRBD2; J: TRBJ2-5; size: NA; DNA: TGTGCCAGCAGCCGGGCGGGGGGGCCCCAAGAGACCCAGTACTTC; CDR3: CASSRAGGPQETQYF
V: TRBV7-9; D: NA; J: TRBJ1-6; size: NA; DNA: TGTGCCAGCAGACGTTACGGATCGTTGGTCTCGGCGGGGAATTCACCCCTCCACTTT; CDR3: CASRRYGSLVSAGNSPLHF
V: TRBV18; D: TRBD2; J: TRBJ2-7; size: NA; DNA: TGTGCCAGCTCACCACCGGGCGGGGGGGCTTACGAGCAGTACTTC; CDR3: CASSPPGGGAYEQYF
V: TRBV12-5; D: NA; J: TRBJ1-1; size: NA; DNA: TGTGCTAGTGGTTCCGGCACTGAAGCTTTCTTT; CDR3: CASGSGTEAFF
V: TRBV23-1; D: NA; J: TRBJ2-5; size: NA; DNA: TGCGCCAGCAGTCTTGGACAGACCCAAGAGACCCAGTACTTC; CDR3: CASSLGQTQETQYF
V: TRBV7-3; D: TRBD2; J: TRBJ2-1; size: NA; DNA: TGTGCCAGCAGCTCCCTAGCGGGGGGCTACAATGAGCAGTTCTTC; CDR3: CASSSLAGGYNEQFF
V: TRBV4-1; D: NA; J: TRBJ2-3; size: NA; DNA: TGCGCCAGCAGCCAAGCATCTTCGGCAGATACGCAGTATTTT; CDR3: CASSQASSADTQYF
V: TRBV4-3; D: TRBD1; J: TRBJ1-4; size: once; DNA: TGCGCCAGCAGCCAGGGCCGGGACAGGGTTGAAAAACTGTTTTTT; CDR3: CASSQGRDRVEKLFF
V: TRBV2; D: TRBD1; J: TRBJ1-2; size: NA; DNA: TGTGCCAGCAGCCGACAGGGGAGGAATGGCTACACCTTC; CDR3: CASSRQGRNGYTF
V: TRBV27; D: TRBD1; J: TRBJ1-4; size: once; DNA: TGTGCCAGCAGTCCGGGGACAGAGGCTGAAAAACTGTTTTTT; CDR3: CASSPGTEAEKLFF
V: TRBV19; D: TRBD2; J: TRBJ2-5; size: NA; DNA: TGTGCCAGTAGTACGACCGGGACTAGCGGCCAGAAGTACTTC; CDR3: CASSTTGTSGQKYF
V: TRBV2; D: NA; J: TRBJ1-2; size: few; DNA: TGTGCCAGCAGTGACTGGGAAAACAGGACCTTC; CDR3: CASSDWENRTF
V: TRBV7-2; D: NA; J: TRBJ1-2; size: NA; DNA: TGTGCCAGCAGCCCCAGGGGTGGCTACACCTTC; CDR3: CASSPRGGYTF
V: TRBV10-3; D: NA; J: TRBJ1-5; size: NA; DNA: TGTGCCATCAGTCCCAGGGAGGATCCTGAACGGCCCCAGCATTTT; CDR3: CAISPREDPERPQHF